A single sample is the source of the 9 T cell receptor beta chains below, sequenced in a study of OX40 agonist ivuxolimab in advanced cancers. Some clones are missing from TCRdb's copy, which holds only in-frame ones; the method was immunoSEQ multiplex PCR. The sample has about 61,000 clones; around 90% are singletons. Sequences were derived from CD4+ or CD8+ T cells sorted from blood, sampled in a trial of the OX40 agonist ivuxolimab. These receptors were obtained from an adult with an advanced solid tumor such as melanoma, head and neck, liver or kidney cancer.

The chain employs TRBV2 and TRBJ1-2; D is perhaps TRBD1 (6 bases). The germline V and J ends were trimmed by 7 bases and 6 bases, with 24 bases remaining between them. Germline V gene lookup returns CDR1 SNHLY and CDR2 FYNNEI. The CDR3 runs to 16 residues. CDR3: CASILTLVGGGDGYTF. Here the CDR3 DNA reads TGTGCCAGCATTCTCACCTTAGTAGGGGGGGGAGATGGCTACACCTTC.

V is TRBV28 and J is TRBJ1-1, with 7 bases matching TRBD1. Germline lookup yields CDR1 MDHEN and CDR2 SYDVKM. The CDR3 sequence is 16 residues long. The trim removed 5 bases at V and 4 bases at J, leaving 13 bases unmatched. This chain's CDR3 is CASSPPFRQGITEAFF. The DNA of the CDR3 is TGTGCCAGCAGTCCCCCCTTTAGACAGGGAATCACTGAAGCTTTCTTT. Filled out from reference TRBV28 and TRBJ1-1, the complete variable domain reads DVKVTQSSRYLVKRTGEKVFLECVQDMDHENMFWYRQDPGLGLRLIYFSYDVKMKEKGDIPEGYSVSREKKERFSLILESASTNQTSMYLCASSPPFRQGITEAFFGQGTRLTVV.

This rearrangement joins TRBV11-3 to TRBJ2-2; TRBD1 might be the D (6 bases). Germline V CDR1 and CDR2: SGHNT, YENEEA. The V end lost 1 base, the J end lost 0 bases, and 6 bases lay between the germline ends. This CDR3 has 15 residues. The CDR3 coding sequence is TGTGCCAGCAGCTTAGGGACAGCGAACACCGGGGAGCTGTTTTTT. This encodes CASSLGTANTGELFF.

This chain uses TRBV7-9 with TRBJ1-2, with 9 positions matching TRBD1. Germline CDR1 reads SEHNR; CDR2 reads FQNEAQ (reference sequence). V trimming: 5 bases; J trimming: 7 bases; junction bases outside the gene matches: 8. The CDR3 extends over 14 amino acids. The CDR3 sequence: CASSPDRGRGGYTF. The DNA for the CDR3 is TGTGCCAGCAGCCCGGACAGGGGACGCGGTGGCTACACCTTC.

This clone showed up just once. This sequence joins TRBV27 and TRBJ1-5; no firm D call. CDR3 length: 14 amino acids. V lost 6 bases and J 4 bases, leaving 13 bases between the germline ends. Germline V gene data show CDR1 as MNHEY and CDR2 as SMNVEV (reference sequence). The CDR3 loop is CASSLDKPNQPQHF. The CDR3 DNA reads TGTGCCAGCAGCTTAGACAAACCTAATCAGCCCCAGCATTTT.

The V gene is TRBV6-1, the J gene TRBJ1-4; D call uncertain. Trimming removed 5 bases from V and 3 bases from J, with 4 bases in between. The CDR3 has 12 residues. CDR1 and CDR2 (germline): MNHNS, SASEGT. In nucleotides, the CDR3 is TGTGCCAGCAGTCGGGCTAATGAAAAACTGTTTTTT. It specifies CASSRANEKLFF.

This rearrangement joins TRBV9 to TRBJ2-5; D could derive from TRBD1 or TRBD2 (5 bases each). V shed 3 bases and J shed 4 bases, with 13 bases lying between them. The CDR3 length is 14 residues. In germline, CDR1 is SGDLS, CDR2 YYNGEE. The CDR3 sequence: CASSAVGRRETQYF. CDR3 DNA: TGTGCCAGCAGCGCAGTGGGACGACGAGAGACCCAGTACTTC.

This clone was detected once. The chain is built from TRBV11-2 and TRBJ2-7; D may be TRBD2 (5 bases). The V and J ends lost 7 bases and 3 bases respectively, with 16 bases between them. This CDR3 is 14 amino acids long. Germline V lookup: CDR1 SGHAT, CDR2 FQNNGV. CDR3 residues: CASTFSGGGYEQYF. CDR3 in DNA: TGTGCCAGCACCTTCAGCGGCGGAGGCTACGAGCAGTACTTC. Using reference TRBV11-2 and TRBJ2-7 for the parts outside the CDR3, the full variable domain is EAGVAQSPRYKIIEKRQSVAFWCNPISGHATLYWYQQILGQGPKLLIQFQNNGVVDDSQLPKDRFSAERLKGVDSTLKIQPAKLEDSAVYLCASTFSGGGYEQYFGPGTRLTVT.

The chain recombines TRBV7-2 with TRBJ1-2; 9 bases fit TRBD1. Germline assignment: CDR1 SGHTA and CDR2 FQGNSA. The V segment lost 6 bases and the J segment 5 bases; nucleotides outside the gene matches: 19. This CDR3 region has 18 residues. CDR3: CASSNQQPGQGIFYGYTF. The CDR3 DNA reads as TGTGCCAGCAGTAACCAACAACCGGGACAGGGAATTTTTTATGGCTACACCTTC.